One sample yielded the 27 T cell receptor beta chains listed below, sequenced in a study of cytomegalovirus exposure and HLA in healthy donors. 60 Vbeta and 13 Jbeta primers were used in PCR. Produced via immunoSEQ multiplex PCR; TCRdb's table is partial and in-frame only. The sample carries over 150,000 clones, about 63% recorded once. Sequences were obtained from PBMCs. The receptor set was obtained from a woman in her forties in good health and CMV-seropositive.

The rearrangement joins TRBV20-1 to TRBJ1-1; a weak D match, TRBD1 (5 bases). The CDR3 runs 11 residues. Germline CDR1 and CDR2: DFQATT and SNEGSKA (reference sequence). V lost 5 bases, J lost 6 bases, and 10 bases lay in between. The CDR3 region is CSAGGRAEAFF. The CDR3 nucleotides are TGCAGTGCTGGGGGGAGGGCTGAAGCTTTCTTT.

CDR3 nucleotides: TGTGCCAGCAGTTACTTCGGACTAGCGGGAGGCGAGCAGTACTTC. Protein: CASSYFGLAGGEQYF. J is TRBJ2-7 and V is TRBV6-5; 14 bases line up with TRBD2. Germline CDR1 is MNHEY and CDR2 is SVGAGI. The CDR3 totals 15 residues. V shed 1 base, J shed 6 bases, and the junction held 2 bases outside the gene matches.

The V call is TRBV19, the J call TRBJ1-4, with D unresolved. V shed 10 bases and J shed 5 bases, with 20 bases lying between them. Germline CDR1 is LNHDA and CDR2 is SQIVND (reference sequence). This CDR3 has 15 residues. CDR3 sequence: CATRTGTAGNEKLFF. The CDR3 region has the DNA TGTGCCACCCGTACTGGCACAGCGGGAAATGAAAAACTGTTTTTT.

This chain uses TRBV5-6 with TRBJ2-1; no firm D call. Trimming pared 2 bases from V and 2 bases from J, leaving 8 bases between. Germline V gene sequence: CDR1 SGHDT, CDR2 YYEEEE. CDR3 length: 14 amino acids. The CDR3 DNA reads as TGTGCCAGCAGCTTTTCCAGCGCCTACAATGAGCAGTTCTTC. Its protein is CASSFSSAYNEQFF.

The chain has TRBV19 and TRBJ1-2; weak D call: TRBD1 (5 bases). CDR1 is LNHDA and CDR2 is SQIVND in the germline V gene (reference sequence). Trimming took off 0 bases at V and 5 bases at J, with 13 bases between the two ends. The CDR3 covers 15 residues. CDR3 DNA: TGTGCCAGTAGTATAGATCATGAGACAGAATATGGCTACACCTTC. It translates to CASSIDHETEYGYTF.

The CDR3 sequence is CASRTGSPSNEQFF. The CDR3 bases are TGCGCCAGCCGAACAGGGTCCCCGTCCAATGAGCAGTTCTTC. The chain uses TRBV5-1 and TRBJ2-1, with a possible D match to TRBD1 (6 bases). The CDR3 consists of 14 residues. CDR1 is SGHRS, CDR2 YFSETQ, per germline. Trimming cost V 7 bases and J 6 bases, with 17 bases left between them.

V is TRBV6-5 and J is TRBJ1-2; 9 bases are shared with TRBD1. J gave up 4 bases and V 2 bases, and 8 bases lay outside the gene matches. CDR3 length: 16 amino acids. Germline CDR1 is MNHEY and CDR2 is SVGAGI. The CDR3 coding sequence is TGTGCCAGCAGTTACGCTGGGACAGGGCAGGTCTATGGCTACACCTTC. This encodes CASSYAGTGQVYGYTF.

The chain employs TRBV19 and TRBJ1-4; 9 bases match TRBD1. The CDR3 loop spans 16 amino acids. Germline trimming cut 6 bases from V and 7 bases from J; bases unmatched to any gene: 12. Germline CDR1 is LNHDA and CDR2 is SQIVND (reference sequence). In nucleotides, the CDR3 is TGTGCCAGTAGACATCACAGGGGGCGGATGAGTGAAAAACTGTTTTTT. It codes for CASRHHRGRMSEKLFF.

The chain employs TRBV4-3 and TRBJ2-3; 9 nucleotides agree with TRBD2. The V segment lost 4 bases and the J segment 4 bases; nucleotides outside the gene matches: 9. The V gene's germline CDR1 is LGHNA and CDR2 YSLEER. The CDR3 consists of 16 residues. Written as DNA, the CDR3 is TGCGCCAGCAGCCTAGAAGCGGGAGGAGGGGCAGATACGCAGTATTTT. It is translated as CASSLEAGGGADTQYF.

The V gene is TRBV6-5, the J gene TRBJ1-1, with D hard to call. V lost 6 bases and J lost 0, with 11 bases in between. Germline CDR1 reads MNHEY; CDR2 reads SVGAGI. The CDR3 has 14 residues. The CDR3 protein is CASSKPAMNTEAFF. The CDR3 nucleotides read TGTGCCAGCAGCAAACCTGCTATGAACACTGAAGCTTTCTTT.

The gene calls are TRBV6-6 and TRBJ2-5, with D tentatively TRBD2 (5 bases). Germline CDR1 is MNHNY and CDR2 is SVGAGI (reference sequence). Trimming removed 6 bases at V and 5 bases at J, with 16 bases between. CDR3 size: 14 residues. This CDR3 reads CASSPPGNAETQYF. CDR3 nucleotides: TGTGCCAGCAGCCCCCCGGGAAACGCGGAGACCCAGTACTTC.

A few counts support this clone. This sequence joins TRBV4-1 and TRBJ2-5; 8 nucleotides agree with TRBD2. Germline V CDR1 and CDR2: MGHRA, YSYEKL. The CDR3 runs to 16 residues. The ends lost 1 base at V and 1 base at J; junction bases unmatched: 5. CDR3 in amino acids: CASSQGSLAGQETQYF. The CDR3 DNA follows: TGCGCCAGCAGCCAAGGGAGTCTAGCGGGCCAAGAGACCCAGTACTTC.

The chain carries TRBV6-5 and TRBJ2-7, with 10 positions matching TRBD1. Trimming took 2 bases from V and 7 from J; bases not matched to a gene: 5. The CDR3 has 14 amino acids. CDR1 MNHEY and CDR2 SVGAGI come from the germline V gene. CDR3: CASSYRQGAGEQYF. Written as DNA, the CDR3 is TGTGCCAGCAGTTACAGACAGGGGGCAGGGGAGCAGTACTTC.

The chain carries TRBV5-1 and TRBJ1-3; D ambiguous. This CDR3 is built from 16 residues. Germline V gene data show CDR1 as SGHRS and CDR2 as YFSETQ. Trimming shortened V by 4 bases and J by 0 bases, and 14 bases separated the two germline ends. CDR3 protein: CASSSGGSLSGNTIYF. The CDR3 DNA reads TGCGCCAGCAGCAGTGGCGGATCCCTCTCTGGAAACACCATATATTTT.

V and J are TRBV19 and TRBJ1-1, with D possibly TRBD1 on 5 matching bases. V was pared by 2 bases and J by 4 bases, with 8 bases between. This CDR3 has 13 residues. CDR1 is LNHDA, CDR2 SQIVND, per germline (reference sequence). In DNA, the CDR3 is TGTGCCAGTAGTATAATGGGGGGCACTGAAGCTTTCTTT. This sequence encodes CASSIMGGTEAFF.

This clone has just one count. The rearrangement links TRBV2 to TRBJ2-7, with TRBD1 matching 7 bases. CDR1 is SNHLY, CDR2 FYNNEI, per germline. V gave up 7 bases and J gave up 1 base; unmatched junction bases: 10. The CDR3 contains 15 residues. The CDR3 DNA is TGTGCCAGCACCTTCCTGGGACAGCAATCCTACGAGCAGTACTTC. This gives the protein CASTFLGQQSYEQYF.

This clone occurred a few times. The chain employs TRBV19 and TRBJ1-2; D gene uncertain. The germline gives CDR1 LNHDA, CDR2 SQIVND (reference sequence). V lost 1 base and J 1 base, leaving 10 bases between the germline ends. The CDR3 is 15 residues long. CDR3 coding DNA: TGTGCCAGTAGTATAGGCGCGATTCTTAACTATGGCTACACCTTC. Its translation is CASSIGAILNYGYTF. Supplemented by reference TRBV19 and TRBJ1-2, the full variable domain reads DGGITQSPKYLFRKEGQNVTLSCEQNLNHDAMYWYRQDPGQGLRLIYYSQIVNDFQKGDIAEGYSVSREKKESFPLTVTSAQKNPTAFYLCASSIGAILNYGYTFGSGTRLTVV.

The chain carries TRBV21-1 and TRBJ2-7; the table's D call of TRBD1 was not tested on the DNA. TRBV21-1 is reported as a pseudogene. The CDR3 extends over 13 amino acids. The CDR3 spells CASRDRELWEQYF. The CDR3 bases are TGTGCCAGCAGGGACAGGGAGCTTTGGGAGCAGTACTTC.

The V and J genes are TRBV6-1 and TRBJ1-5; D not resolved. This CDR3 comprises 14 residues. The germline V gene has CDR1 MNHNS and CDR2 SASEGT. V was shortened by 11 bases and J by 2 bases, with 16 bases between the two germline ends. The CDR3 sequence is CAFTGRVGNQPQHF. The CDR3 DNA follows: TGTGCCTTCACCGGGAGGGTTGGCAATCAGCCCCAGCATTTT.

The J gene is TRBJ2-3, the V gene TRBV5-1; TRBD2 agrees at 11 bases. Germline trimming cut 6 bases from V and 5 bases from J; bases unmatched to any gene: 5. Germline V gene data show CDR1 as SGHRS and CDR2 as YFSETQ. The CDR3 covers 14 residues. CDR3 DNA sequence: TGCGCCAGCAACTTAGCGGGAGGGGGAGATACGCAGTATTTT. Protein: CASNLAGGGDTQYF.

This chain uses TRBV7-2 with TRBJ2-2; TRBD2 might be the D (5 bases). Trimming left V 1 base short and J 4 bases short, with 13 bases between. CDR3 length equals 16 residues. Germline V gives CDR1 SGHTA, CDR2 FQGNSA. CDR3 sequence (DNA): TGTGCCAGCAGCTTAGGGTTGGACTTAAGCACCGGGGAGCTGTTTTTT. Encoded protein: CASSLGLDLSTGELFF.

This chain joins TRBV28 and TRBJ2-3, with TRBD1 matching over 10 bases. Unmatched junction bases numbered 9, after V lost 5 bases and J lost 4 bases. CDR1 is MDHEN, CDR2 SYDVKM, per germline. The length of the CDR3 is 16 residues. The CDR3 reads CASSEPGTGEADTQYF. The CDR3 coding sequence is TGTGCCAGCAGTGAACCCGGGACAGGGGAGGCAGATACGCAGTATTTT.

This clone came up once. The chain has TRBV27 and TRBJ2-2; TRBD2 might be the D (6 bases). CDR1 and CDR2 from the germline V gene are MNHEY and SMNVEV (reference sequence). The CDR3 has 14 amino acids. Trimming took off 6 bases at V and 6 bases at J, with 14 bases between the two ends. CDR3 DNA: TGTGCCAGCAGGAGGGTCGGGACTCCCGGGGAGCTGTTTTTT. This translates into CASRRVGTPGELFF.

This clone turned up a few times. The rearrangement links TRBV5-1 to TRBJ2-1; 7 bases are a match to TRBD1. V trimming: 0 bases; J trimming: 8 bases; junction bases outside the gene matches: 5. The germline V gene has CDR1 SGHRS and CDR2 YFSETQ. The CDR3 is 14 residues long. CDR3 residues: CASSLGQGVHEQFF. The CDR3 bases are TGCGCCAGCAGCTTGGGACAGGGAGTTCATGAGCAGTTCTTC. The entire variable domain, with the rest obtained from reference TRBV5-1 and TRBJ2-1, is as follows: KAGVTQTPRYLIKTRGQQVTLSCSPISGHRSVSWYQQTPGQGLQFLFEYFSETQRNKGNFPGRFSGRQFSNSRSEMNVSTLELGDSALYLCASSLGQGVHEQFFGPGTRLTVL.

This clone was observed a handful of times. The chain employs TRBV6-6 and TRBJ2-3; D gene uncertain. The germline V gene encodes CDR1 MNHNY and CDR2 SVGAGI (reference sequence). This CDR3 is 12 amino acids long. Trimming cost V 5 bases and J 0 bases, with 3 bases left between them. CDR3 DNA: TGTGCCAGCAGTCCTAGCACAGATACGCAGTATTTT. Its translation is CASSPSTDTQYF.

This clone was counted a few times. CDR3 residues: CASSPRQGRFGDSPLHF. The CDR3, as DNA: TGTGCCAGCAGTCCACGACAGGGGAGGTTTGGGGATTCACCCCTCCACTTT. This sequence joins TRBV2 and TRBJ1-6; 8 nucleotides agree with TRBD1. The CDR3 covers 17 residues. The germline CDR1 and CDR2 sequences are SNHLY and FYNNEI. The V gene end was trimmed by 5 bases and the J gene end by 8 bases; junction bases not matched to a gene: 14.

The table lists this clone with a count of one. This CDR3 is CASSSFQTSETQYF. CDR3 DNA sequence: TGTGCCAGCAGCTCCTTCCAAACTAGTGAGACCCAGTACTTC. The chain combines TRBV7-2 with TRBJ2-5, with D possibly matching TRBD2 (5 bases). Between the trimmed V and J ends, which lost 4 bases and 5 bases, there was a span of 14 bases. CDR3 size: 14 residues. Germline lookup yields CDR1 SGHTA and CDR2 FQGNSA.